Sequencing of this T cell receptor (beta chain) was carried out in a study of Ad26.COV2.S vaccination and SARS-CoV-2 variants. Broader study findings: Those who received the vaccine showed greater spike-specific TCR breadth than those given placebo.

The CDR3 loop spans 16 amino acids. Per the germline V gene, CDR1 is LGHDT and CDR2 is YNNKEL (reference sequence). Trimming pared 5 bases from V and 2 bases from J, leaving 15 bases between. Regarding this clone: Its cognate antigen is unknown.

Using immunoSEQ multiplex PCR, the repertoire was profiled, and TCRdb retains in-frame clones only, with some absent. The sample includes 350,000 to 450,000 clones, 80% to 90% of them seen just once. As for treatment: around 19 received Ad26.COV2.S at low or high dose, single or two shots; several received placebo; per-sample allocation not given. Sampling occurred on day 63 after the first vaccine or placebo injection. The sequence came from a person between 18 and 65 years old who received the Ad26.COV2.S COVID-19 vaccine or a placebo. The sample here was peripheral blood, taken in a trial of Ad26.COV2.S vaccine versus placebo. J is TRBJ2-2 and V is TRBV3-1 (or the pseudogene TRBV3-2), with D maybe TRBD2 (7 bases). The CDR3 here is CASSSLGGPNTGELFF. The CDR3, as DNA: TGTGCCAGCAGCTCCCTGGGGGGGCCAAACACCGGGGAGCTGTTTTTT.